The 32 T cell receptor beta chains below were found in one sample sequenced in a study of T cells in Graves' hyperthyroidism and ophthalmopathy. TCR beta CDR3 regions were amplified from RNA. The HTBI primer set was used in a first-round RT-PCR of the TCR CDR3. From the multiplex PCR reads, TCRdb called clonotypes with MiXCR, one entry per CDR3 protein. The table shows 350,000 to 450,000 distinct CDR3 sequences, with 15% to 20% occurring only once. The material sequenced was blood. The receptors here all came from a woman aged 25 to 39 with Graves' hyperthyroidism that later progressed to Graves' ophthalmopathy.

This clonotype has at least ten counts. The chain carries TRBV6-1 and TRBJ2-5; 7 bases align to TRBD2. With 6 bases clipped from V and 1 base from J, the junction kept 11 bases outside the gene matches. The CDR3 extends over 16 amino acids. The V gene's germline CDR1 is MNHNS and CDR2 SASEGT. CDR3 DNA: TGTGCCAGCAGACGGGGGGAAAGGGGAAGCCAAGAGACCCAGTACTTC. Translating gives CASRRGERGSQETQYF.

This clonotype was detected many times. The chain recombines TRBV28 with TRBJ1-6; 7 nucleotides agree with TRBD1. The CDR3 consists of 15 residues. J lost 10 bases, V lost 5 bases, and 11 bases had no gene match. Germline CDR1 and CDR2: MDHEN and SYDVKM. CDR3 DNA: TGTGCCAGCAGTCCGGACAGGAATACATACTCACCCCTCCACTTT. Its protein is CASSPDRNTYSPLHF.

This clonotype was observed at least ten times. V gene TRBV20-1 combines with J gene TRBJ1-2, with 7 bases fitting TRBD1. The CDR3 extends over 14 amino acids. Germline CDR1 and CDR2: DFQATT and SNEGSKA (reference sequence). The junction had 5 bases not matched to a gene; V was cut back by 1 base and J by 3 bases. CDR3: CSARGQGPDYGYTF. CDR3 in DNA: TGCAGTGCTAGAGGACAGGGACCCGACTATGGCTACACCTTC.

The chain links TRBV19 to TRBJ1-1, with a possible D match to TRBD1 (6 bases). The CDR3 contains 14 residues. From germline, CDR1 is LNHDA and CDR2 SQIVND (reference sequence). The V and J ends lost 3 bases and 2 bases respectively, with 10 bases between them. The CDR3 region is CASSIPGVNTEAFF. In DNA form, the CDR3 reads TGTGCCAGTAGTATTCCAGGGGTAAACACTGAAGCTTTCTTT.

This clonotype was observed a few times. This rearrangement joins TRBV28 to TRBJ2-2, with D unresolved. The CDR3 has 14 amino acids. Trimming removed 10 bases from V and 3 bases from J, with 15 bases in between. Germline V gives CDR1 MDHEN, CDR2 SYDVKM. The DNA of the CDR3 is TGTGCCACCAAAGGCAGGAGAGACACCGGGGAGCTGTTTTTT. This translates into CATKGRRDTGELFF.

The chain links TRBV24-1 to TRBJ2-2; 10 bases are shared with TRBD2. This CDR3 spans 17 amino acids. Trimming removed 5 bases from V and 4 bases from J; junction bases left unmatched: 9. Germline CDR1 KGHDR, CDR2 SFDVKD. The CDR3 spells CATSVGRLAGVTGELFF. Written as DNA, the CDR3 is TGTGCCACCAGTGTAGGACGCCTAGCGGGAGTCACCGGGGAGCTGTTTTTT.

The gene calls are TRBV7-2 and TRBJ2-3; perhaps TRBD2 as D (5 bases). The CDR3 is made up of 16 amino acids. Germline assignment: CDR1 SGHTA and CDR2 FQGNSA. With 6 bases removed from V and 2 bases from J, the gap between germline ends came to 18 bases. CDR3 DNA: TGTGCCAGCAGTTCTTTCTACTCGGGGTTCACAGATACGCAGTATTTT. Its protein is CASSSFYSGFTDTQYF.

The table lists this clonotype with many counts. The genes are TRBV24-1 and TRBJ1-1; D possibly corresponds to TRBD1 (6 bases). CDR3 length equals 15 residues. V lost 3 bases, J lost 11 bases, and 21 bases lay in between. In germline, CDR1 is KGHDR, CDR2 SFDVKD. CDR3 in DNA: TGTGCCACCAGTGATCGGATGCTCCTTTACAGGGCGGCTTTCTTT. Its translation: CATSDRMLLYRAAFF.

The rearrangement joins TRBV24-1 to TRBJ2-1; 10 nucleotides agree with TRBD2. The CDR3 has 12 residues. V trimming: 9 bases; J trimming: 7 bases; junction bases outside the gene matches: 2. CDR1 KGHDR and CDR2 SFDVKD come from the germline V gene. The CDR3 DNA sequence: TGTGCCACCGGTAGCGGGAGGAATGAGCAGTTCTTC. Translated: CATGSGRNEQFF.

This clonotype was observed at least ten times. The chain is built from TRBV9 and TRBJ2-5; D could derive from TRBD1 or TRBD2 (6 bases each). The CDR3 is 15 residues long. The germline gives CDR1 SGDLS, CDR2 YYNGEE. The germline V and J ends were trimmed by 0 bases and 5 bases, with 14 bases remaining between them. The CDR3 protein is CASSVEFGGPETQYF. The CDR3 nucleotides read TGTGCCAGCAGCGTAGAATTCGGGGGCCCGGAGACCCAGTACTTC.

Many counts were recorded for this clonotype. The rearrangement uses TRBV4-1 and TRBJ1-4; no definite D call. Germline V gene sequence: CDR1 MGHRA, CDR2 YSYEKL. V was clipped by 0 bases and J by 7 bases, with 12 bases between them. The CDR3 sequence is 15 residues long. The CDR3 region has the DNA TGCGCCAGCAGCCAAGAGTCGGCAGGACTTGAAAAACTGTTTTTT. It translates to CASSQESAGLEKLFF.

This clonotype was seen ten or more times. The rearrangement joins TRBV2 to TRBJ2-3; 10 bases fit TRBD1. CDR1 and CDR2 (germline): SNHLY, FYNNEI. V trimming: 8 bases; J trimming: 7 bases; junction bases outside the gene matches: 6. The CDR3 contains 13 residues. The DNA for the CDR3 is TGTGCCAGCGGGGGACAGGGGTTCAATACGCAGTATTTT. This translates into CASGGQGFNTQYF.

This clonotype was counted many times. The chain recombines TRBV30 with TRBJ2-5; D not resolved. Germline-derived CDR1 and CDR2 are GTSNPN and SVGIG (reference sequence). This CDR3 is 13 amino acids long. V was pared by 0 bases and J by 2 bases, with 7 bases between. DNA for the CDR3: TGTGCCTGGAGTGTTCTGCCTCAAGAGACCCAGTACTTC. Translating it yields CAWSVLPQETQYF.

This clonotype was detected a few times. The chain combines TRBV20-1 with TRBJ2-3; D is perhaps TRBD2 (6 bases). V was trimmed by 5 bases and J by 6 bases, leaving 18 bases between them. There are 14 residues in the CDR3. Germline V gene sequence: CDR1 DFQATT, CDR2 SNEGSKA (reference sequence). CDR3 coding DNA: TGCAGTGCTCAGAAGTCTCGCCGGGGGGATACGCAGTATTTT. Translation: CSAQKSRRGDTQYF.

This clonotype occurred a few times. This sequence joins TRBV28 and TRBJ1-6; D ambiguous. The germline V gene has CDR1 MDHEN and CDR2 SYDVKM. Between the trimmed V and J ends, which lost 8 bases and 4 bases, there was a span of 12 bases. CDR3 length: 14 amino acids. DNA of the CDR3: TGTGCCAGCTCTGGGCGGACTTATAATTCACCCCTCCACTTT. Residues: CASSGRTYNSPLHF.

V is TRBV19 and J is TRBJ1-2, with a tentative D call TRBD1 (5 bases). The CDR3 is 15 residues long. Germline assignment: CDR1 LNHDA and CDR2 SQIVND (reference sequence). V was cut by 3 bases and J by 8 bases, with 19 bases left in between. The CDR3 nucleotides are TGTGCCAGTAGTATGCAGTTGGGCGGGGGGAGAGGCTACACCTTC. Protein sequence: CASSMQLGGGRGYTF.

A few counts support this clonotype. This sequence joins TRBV5-4 and TRBJ2-5, with a possible D match to TRBD2 (5 bases). This CDR3 comprises 15 residues. CDR1 SGHNT and CDR2 YYREEE come from the germline V gene (reference sequence). Trimming removed 4 bases at V and 2 bases at J, with 15 bases between. The CDR3 DNA sequence: TGTGCCAGCAGCGGCCCGAGCGGAGCTCAAGAGACCCAGTACTTC. Translated, it gives CASSGPSGAQETQYF.

This clonotype has ten or more counts. The chain links TRBV18 to TRBJ2-5, with 8 bases matching TRBD2. CDR1 and CDR2 from the germline V gene are KGHSH and LQKENI. V trimming: 6 bases; J trimming: 5 bases; junction bases outside the gene matches: 11. This CDR3 region has 15 residues. In DNA, the CDR3 is TGTGCCAGCTCCCGAGGCGCGGGGGGTCAGGAGACCCAGTACTTC. Translation gives CASSRGAGGQETQYF.

This clonotype was seen a handful of times. V gene TRBV6-2 or TRBV6-3 combines with J gene TRBJ2-7; 10 bases are a match to TRBD2. Germline CDR1 and CDR2: MNHEY and SVGEGT. The CDR3 totals 15 residues. V trimming: 5 bases; J trimming: 2 bases; junction bases outside the gene matches: 6. CDR3 amino acids: CASSSISGGTYEQYF. DNA of the CDR3: TGTGCCAGCAGTAGTATTAGCGGGGGGACCTACGAGCAGTACTTC.

This clonotype was counted at least ten times. This chain connects TRBV7-6 to TRBJ1-1; a possible D gene is TRBD1 (6 bases). Between the trimmed V and J ends, which lost 1 base and 5 bases, there was a span of 17 bases. The CDR3 spans 16 residues. Per the germline V gene, CDR1 is SGHVS and CDR2 is FNYEAQ. CDR3 in DNA: TGTGCCAGCAGCTTAGAATTGGGGGGGCTCGGGACTGAAGCTTTCTTT. Protein sequence: CASSLELGGLGTEAFF.

This clonotype occurred many times. CDR3 DNA: TGTGCCAGTAGTATAGATATGCAGACCTACACCTTC. This codes for CASSIDMQTYTF. V and J are TRBV19 and TRBJ1-2; D is unresolved. The V end lost 0 bases, the J end lost 10 bases, and 9 bases lay between the germline ends. This CDR3 is built from 12 residues. Germline assignment: CDR1 LNHDA and CDR2 SQIVND (reference sequence).

This clonotype has just a few counts. The chain recombines TRBV28 with TRBJ2-7; no definite D call. The CDR3 has 16 residues. With 1 base removed from V and 0 bases from J, the gap between germline ends came to 13 bases. Per germline, CDR1 MDHEN and CDR2 SYDVKM. The CDR3 DNA follows: TGTGCCAGCAGTTTATACATCTCCCTAAGCTCCTACGAGCAGTACTTC. This sequence encodes CASSLYISLSSYEQYF.

This clonotype has a count of ten or more. This chain uses TRBV12-3 or TRBV12-4 with TRBJ2-2; TRBD1 agrees at 9 bases. The CDR3 extends over 15 amino acids. Trimming removed 7 bases from V and 5 bases from J; junction bases left unmatched: 8. CDR3 DNA sequence: TGTGCCAGCAAGACCGGGACAGGGATAACCGGGGAGCTGTTTTTT. Translating gives CASKTGTGITGELFF.

The table lists this clonotype with many counts. The chain has TRBV28 and TRBJ1-4, with D possibly matching TRBD1 (5 bases). The CDR3 runs 16 residues. The germline V gene encodes CDR1 MDHEN and CDR2 SYDVKM. Deletions cut 6 bases from V and 1 base from J, with 15 bases between. The CDR3 is CASSLRTSLTNEKLFF. In DNA, the CDR3 is TGTGCCAGCAGCCTGCGGACAAGCCTAACTAATGAAAAACTGTTTTTT.

The chain combines TRBV3-1 with TRBJ2-7, with 11 bases matching TRBD2. The CDR3 contains 18 residues. The germline CDR1 and CDR2 sequences are LGHDT and YNNKEL (reference sequence). V lost 5 bases to trimming and J lost 2 bases; unmatched junction nucleotides: 14. CDR3 DNA sequence: TGTGCCAGCAGCGACCAGGCTAGCGGGGGGTCAAGGCCCTACGAGCAGTACTTC. Translating it yields CASSDQASGGSRPYEQYF.

The CDR3 DNA reads as TGTGCCAGCAGTTCGGACGGGATTTTAAACGAGCAGTACTTC. This encodes CASSSDGILNEQYF. This chain links TRBV28 with TRBJ2-7, with D possibly matching TRBD2 (5 bases). The CDR3 extends over 14 amino acids. Germline CDR1 reads MDHEN; CDR2 reads SYDVKM. Trimming removed 4 bases from V and 5 bases from J, with 15 bases in between.

The gene calls are TRBV12-3 or TRBV12-4 and TRBJ1-6; D may be TRBD1 (6 bases). V lost 5 bases and J 5 bases, leaving 13 bases between the germline ends. The CDR3 runs 15 residues. CDR3 sequence: CASSLQGRDNSPLHF. The DNA of the CDR3 is TGTGCCAGCAGTCTTCAGGGGCGGGATAATTCACCCCTCCACTTT.

This rearrangement joins TRBV4-1 to TRBJ2-7; 8 bases are shared with TRBD2. Germline CDR1 reads MGHRA; CDR2 reads YSYEKL. The ends lost 3 bases at V and 5 bases at J; junction bases unmatched: 9. There are 15 residues in the CDR3. CDR3 sequence (DNA): TGCGCCAGCAGCCAGAACAGCGGGAGATCCCACGAGCAGTACTTC. Translation gives CASSQNSGRSHEQYF.

This clonotype was counted many times. The V gene is TRBV5-1, the J gene TRBJ1-1, with D perhaps matching TRBD1 (6 bases). The CDR3 has 14 amino acids. Trimming removed 3 bases at V and 1 base at J, with 10 bases between. The germline gives CDR1 SGHRS, CDR2 YFSETQ. Here the CDR3 reads CASSSDRENTEAFF. CDR3 in DNA: TGCGCCAGCAGCTCGGACAGAGAGAACACTGAAGCTTTCTTT. The full variable domain, in which reference TRBV5-1 and TRBJ1-1 provide the parts outside the CDR3, is KAGVTQTPRYLIKTRGQQVTLSCSPISGHRSVSWYQQTPGQGLQFLFEYFSETQRNKGNFPGRFSGRQFSNSRSEMNVSTLELGDSALYLCASSSDRENTEAFFGQGTRLTVV.

This clonotype showed up many times. V is TRBV27 and J is TRBJ1-1; D not certain. Between the trimmed V and J ends, which lost 8 bases and 3 bases, there was a span of 13 bases. This CDR3 contains 13 residues. Germline V lookup: CDR1 MNHEY, CDR2 SMNVEV (reference sequence). The CDR3 region has the DNA TGTGCCAGCGGTTGGCGGGAGGACACTGAAGCTTTCTTT. This translates into CASGWREDTEAFF.

This clonotype was seen ten or more times. The chain combines TRBV27 with TRBJ1-1; 8 positions agree with TRBD1. The CDR3 extends over 13 amino acids. The V gene's germline CDR1 is MNHEY and CDR2 SMNVEV (reference sequence). Trimming took 1 base from V and 7 from J; bases not matched to a gene: 2. CDR3 nucleotides: TGTGCCAGCAGTTTATGGGGGACAGGTGAAGCTTTCTTT. Translation gives CASSLWGTGEAFF.

This clonotype was picked up many times. The chain recombines TRBV2 with TRBJ2-5; D uncertain. CDR1 is SNHLY, CDR2 FYNNEI, per germline. The V gene lost 3 bases and the J gene lost 1 base, with 9 bases spanning the gap. The CDR3 totals 14 residues. The CDR3 loop reads CASSEPGGQETQYF. The CDR3 nucleotides are TGTGCCAGCAGTGAGCCGGGCGGCCAAGAGACCCAGTACTTC. Variable domain in full (rest from reference TRBV2 and TRBJ2-5): EPEVTQTPSHQVTQMGQEVILRCVPISNHLYFYWYRQILGQKVEFLVSFYNNEISEKSEIFDDQFSVERPDGSNFTLKIRSTKLEDSAMYFCASSEPGGQETQYFGPGTRLLVL.